One sample yielded the 14 T cell receptor beta chains listed below, sequenced in a study of cytomegalovirus exposure and HLA in healthy donors. Generated by immunoSEQ multiplex PCR, the TCRdb table keeps only in-frame clones and is missing some. This table holds around 190,000 clones, about 89% found once. Sample: PBMCs. The receptors here all came from a man younger than 40 in good health and CMV-seropositive.

J is TRBJ2-7 and V is TRBV7-9; 8 bases align to TRBD1. Germline loops: CDR1 SEHNR, CDR2 FQNEAQ (reference sequence). This CDR3 contains 13 residues. J lost 5 bases, V lost 5 bases, and 5 bases had no gene match. CDR3 DNA: TGTGCCAGCAGCCTTGACAGGGGCCACGAGCAGTACTTC. Its protein product is CASSLDRGHEQYF.

The chain has TRBV28 and TRBJ1-2; D uncertain. The CDR3 runs to 19 residues. CDR1 MDHEN and CDR2 SYDVKM come from the germline V gene. The ends were cut back, 6 bases at V and 3 bases at J, with 29 bases in the middle. CDR3 residues: CASRSLDLAHPKGHYGYTF. In nucleotides, the CDR3 is TGTGCCAGCAGGTCCCTCGACCTAGCCCACCCAAAAGGGCACTATGGCTACACCTTC.

V is TRBV4-3 and J is TRBJ2-1; 7 positions agree with TRBD2. Germline V gene data show CDR1 as LGHNA and CDR2 as YSLEER. The CDR3 contains 13 residues. V trimming: 2 bases; J trimming: 6 bases; junction bases outside the gene matches: 1. This CDR3 is CASSQWGGNEQFF. The CDR3 nucleotides read TGCGCCAGCAGCCAATGGGGGGGCAATGAGCAGTTCTTC.

The chain has TRBV27 and TRBJ2-6, with no clear D. Germline V lookup: CDR1 MNHEY, CDR2 SMNVEV (reference sequence). This CDR3 contains 15 residues. Trimming pared 4 bases from V and 0 bases from J, leaving 7 bases between. The CDR3 reads CASSSPSSGANVLTF. Here the CDR3 DNA reads TGTGCCAGCAGTTCGCCTAGCTCTGGGGCCAACGTCCTGACTTTC.

The chain has TRBV5-6 and TRBJ2-3, with unresolved D. Germline CDR1 reads SGHDT; CDR2 reads YYEEEE. The CDR3 is 16 residues long. Trimming pared 1 base from V and 2 bases from J, leaving 14 bases between. CDR3 amino acids: CASSLFVGSNTDTQYF. The DNA for the CDR3 is TGTGCCAGCAGCTTGTTTGTGGGAAGTAACACAGATACGCAGTATTTT.

The gene calls are TRBV5-4 and TRBJ2-7; 8 bases map to TRBD1. J gave up 3 bases and V 0 bases, and 11 bases lay outside the gene matches. Looked up from germline, CDR1 is SGHNT and CDR2 is YYREEE (reference sequence). The CDR3 is made up of 17 amino acids. CDR3 residues: CASSLGQGAVGIYEQYF. DNA for the CDR3: TGTGCCAGCAGCTTGGGGCAGGGGGCAGTGGGGATCTACGAGCAGTACTTC.

This chain uses TRBV27 with TRBJ2-7; 9 nucleotides match TRBD1. The CDR3 covers 17 residues. CDR1 and CDR2 (germline): MNHEY, SMNVEV (reference sequence). Germline trimming cut 1 base from V and 1 base from J; bases unmatched to any gene: 8. This CDR3 is CASSLLGQGGGSYEQYF. CDR3 coding DNA: TGTGCCAGCAGTTTATTGGGACAGGGAGGGGGATCCTACGAGCAGTACTTC.

The chain links TRBV7-9 to TRBJ2-2; 7 bases are shared with TRBD1. Germline V gene sequence: CDR1 SEHNR, CDR2 FQNEAQ (reference sequence). The CDR3 sequence is 15 residues long. The V and J ends lost 4 bases and 1 base, in that order; junction bases with no gene match: 3. As DNA, the CDR3 is TGTGCCAGCAGCTCCTGGACAGGGAACACCGGGGAGCTGTTTTTT. Translating it yields CASSSWTGNTGELFF.

Regarding this clone: At the DNA level, this CDR3 is encoded by other sequences in the same sample as well. The chain recombines TRBV5-1 with TRBJ1-1, with 8 bases that match TRBD1. The length of the CDR3 is 15 residues. Per germline, CDR1 SGHRS and CDR2 YFSETQ. The V segment lost 0 bases and the J segment 1 base; nucleotides outside the gene matches: 2. CDR3 in DNA: TGCGCCAGCAGCTTGGACGGACAGGGGAACACTGAAGCTTTCTTT. Amino acid sequence: CASSLDGQGNTEAFF.

The chain uses TRBV29-1 and TRBJ2-7; 9 nucleotides line up with TRBD1. Germline V lookup: CDR1 SQVTM, CDR2 ANQGSEA. The CDR3 length is 12 residues. After removal of 4 bases from V and 6 bases from J, the junction contained 4 bases not matched to a gene. Written as DNA, the CDR3 is TGCAGCGTTGCCGGGACAGGGAGCGAGCAGTACTTC. Protein product: CSVAGTGSEQYF.

The V gene is TRBV6-5, the J gene TRBJ1-1; D is possibly TRBD1 (6 bases). The CDR3 length is 14 residues. The V and J ends lost 3 bases and 7 bases respectively, with 15 bases between them. CDR1 and CDR2 from the germline V gene are MNHEY and SVGAGI. CDR3 protein: CASSYSRGAGEAFF. The DNA for the CDR3 is TGTGCCAGCAGTTATTCACGGGGGGCAGGTGAAGCTTTCTTT.

The chain's CDR3 is CASSHTGGDYSPLHF. CDR3 in DNA: TGTGCCAGCAGCCACACAGGGGGGGATTATTCACCCCTCCACTTT. The chain links TRBV7-9 to TRBJ1-6; TRBD1 agrees at 8 bases. V trimming: 5 bases; J trimming: 8 bases; junction bases outside the gene matches: 8. Germline loops: CDR1 SEHNR, CDR2 FQNEAQ (reference sequence). CDR3 length equals 15 residues.

This chain links TRBV5-1 with TRBJ2-5; weak D call: TRBD2 (5 bases). Germline CDR1 reads SGHRS; CDR2 reads YFSETQ. Trimming pared 0 bases from V and 5 bases from J, leaving 14 bases between. The CDR3 runs to 15 residues. DNA of the CDR3: TGCGCCAGCAGCTTGGGTCTAGCCGCATGGGAGACCCAGTACTTC. It yields the protein CASSLGLAAWETQYF. The full variable domain, in which reference TRBV5-1 and TRBJ2-5 provide the parts outside the CDR3, is KAGVTQTPRYLIKTRGQQVTLSCSPISGHRSVSWYQQTPGQGLQFLFEYFSETQRNKGNFPGRFSGRQFSNSRSEMNVSTLELGDSALYLCASSLGLAAWETQYFGPGTRLLVL.

This rearrangement joins TRBV2 to TRBJ1-4; no clear D gene. V lost 8 bases, J lost 0 bases, and 4 bases lay in between. The CDR3 loop spans 12 amino acids. Looked up from germline, CDR1 is SNHLY and CDR2 is FYNNEI. CDR3 in DNA: TGTGCCAGCCACGCAACTAATGAAAAACTGTTTTTT. It is translated as CASHATNEKLFF.